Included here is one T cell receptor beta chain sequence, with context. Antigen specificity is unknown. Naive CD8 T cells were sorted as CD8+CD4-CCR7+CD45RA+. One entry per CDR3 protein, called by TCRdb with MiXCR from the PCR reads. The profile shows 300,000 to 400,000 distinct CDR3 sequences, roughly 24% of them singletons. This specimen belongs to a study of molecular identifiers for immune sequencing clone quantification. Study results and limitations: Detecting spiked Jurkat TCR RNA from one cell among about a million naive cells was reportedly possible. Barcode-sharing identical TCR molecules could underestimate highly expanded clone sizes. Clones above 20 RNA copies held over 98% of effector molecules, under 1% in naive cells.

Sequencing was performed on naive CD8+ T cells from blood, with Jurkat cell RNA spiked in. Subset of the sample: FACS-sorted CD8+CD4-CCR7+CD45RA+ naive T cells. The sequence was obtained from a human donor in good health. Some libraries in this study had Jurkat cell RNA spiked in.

The CDR3 protein is CASSLIYGETQYF. DNA of the CDR3: TGTGCCAGCAGTTTGATCTACGGAGAGACCCAGTACTTC. The V gene is TRBV27, the J gene TRBJ2-5; no firm D call. Trimming pared 3 bases from V and 4 bases from J, leaving 9 bases between. The CDR3 sequence is 13 residues long. Germline assignment: CDR1 MNHEY and CDR2 SMNVEV (reference sequence).